A selection of T cell receptor beta chains follows, all from one sample in a study of shared clonotypes between healthy human individuals. Assay used: immunoSEQ multiplex PCR; TCRdb lists only in-frame clones, some missing. Of millions of clones listed, approximately 94% are singletons. Sequencing was performed on naive CD8+ T cells sorted from blood. Source of these receptors: a man aged 18 to 29 in good health. Both conserved end residues are part of each CDR3. The D gene is left open where the match is weak. Clone size is not always given. Where it is, it says once, few, many or a class for expanded clones.

v_call,d_call,clone_size,j_call,cdr3_aa,cdr3_nt
TRBV30,.,.,TRBJ1-2,CAWSVPDGYTF,TGTGCCTGGAGTGTCCCGGATGGCTACACCTTC
TRBV19,.,.,TRBJ2-7,CASSMFQAVAYEQYF,TGTGCCAGTAGTATGTTTCAGGCCGTCGCCTACGAGCAGTACTTC
TRBV9,TRBD2,once,TRBJ2-7,CASSVGSGRGYEQYF,TGTGCCAGCAGCGTAGGTAGCGGGAGAGGGTACGAGCAGTACTTC
TRBV7-9,TRBD1,.,TRBJ2-1,CASSPGTGYDEQFF,TGTGCCAGCAGCCCCGGGACAGGGTACGATGAGCAGTTCTTC
TRBV4-3,TRBD1,.,TRBJ2-7,CASSQRTGTGAYEQYF,TGCGCCAGCAGCCAACGCACCGGGACAGGGGCCTACGAGCAGTACTTC
TRBV6-5,.,once,TRBJ2-2,CASSYGQGNTGELFF,TGTGCCAGCAGTTATGGGCAGGGGAACACCGGGGAGCTGTTTTTT
TRBV5-1,TRBD1,.,TRBJ2-4,CASKGGLTKNIQYF,TGCGCCAGCAAAGGGGGCTTGACCAAAAACATTCAGTACTTC
TRBV4-1,TRBD1,once,TRBJ1-3,CASSRFIGTAFPGNTIYF,TGCGCCAGCAGCCGGTTCATCGGGACAGCATTTCCTGGAAACACCATATATTTT
TRBV30,.,.,TRBJ1-1,CAWSVPGQPNTEAFF,TGTGCCTGGAGTGTTCCAGGACAGCCGAACACTGAAGCTTTCTTT
TRBV7-9,.,.,TRBJ2-7,CASSSGQGGDEQYF,TGTGCCAGCAGCTCCGGACAGGGAGGGGACGAGCAGTACTTC
TRBV7-2,.,.,TRBJ2-4,CASSLTGGGTKNIQYF,TGTGCCAGCAGCTTAACAGGTGGGGGGACCAAAAACATTCAGTACTTC
TRBV5-1,TRBD1,.,TRBJ2-1,CASSLDGQDNEQFF,TGCGCCAGCAGCTTGGACGGACAGGATAATGAGCAGTTCTTC
TRBV7-8,.,.,TRBJ2-7,CASSPSSTYEQYF,TGTGCCAGCAGCCCCTCGAGCACCTACGAGCAGTACTTC
TRBV29-1,.,.,TRBJ2-1,CSVERETYNEQFF,TGCAGCGTTGAACGGGAGACCTACAATGAGCAGTTCTTC
TRBV4-3,TRBD2,.,TRBJ2-1,CASSQEVVREGLDNEQFF,TGCGCCAGCAGCCAAGAGGTCGTCCGGGAGGGCCTGGACAATGAGCAGTTCTTC
TRBV2,.,.,TRBJ2-7,CASNEGQGYEQYF,TGTGCCAGCAATGAGGGCCAGGGCTACGAGCAGTACTTC
TRBV6-5,.,once,TRBJ2-1,CASGDNEQFF,TGTGCCAGCGGGGACAATGAGCAGTTCTTC
TRBV2,.,.,TRBJ2-5,CASRGLYQETQYF,TGTGCCAGCAGGGGGTTGTACCAAGAGACCCAGTACTTC
TRBV5-1,TRBD2,.,TRBJ2-1,CASSPTSGDYNEQFF,TGCGCCAGCAGTCCGACTAGCGGGGACTACAATGAGCAGTTCTTC
TRBV30,.,once,TRBJ1-5,CAWGPGASNQPQHF,TGTGCCTGGGGACCCGGCGCGAGCAATCAGCCCCAGCATTTT
TRBV10-2,TRBD2,.,TRBJ2-7,CASSVVLAGSYEQYF,TGCGCCAGCAGTGTGGTTCTAGCGGGATCCTACGAGCAGTACTTC
TRBV11-2,.,.,TRBJ2-2,CASSASPDFGTGELFF,TGTGCCAGCAGCGCCTCCCCGGACTTCGGGACCGGGGAGCTGTTTTTT
TRBV4-3,.,.,TRBJ2-7,CASSQDSSSEQYF,TGCGCCAGCAGCCAAGATTCAAGTTCCGAGCAGTACTTC
TRBV6-5,TRBD2,once,TRBJ2-5,CASSYLGLGGTQYF,TGTGCCAGCAGTTACCTCGGACTAGGCGGGACCCAGTACTTC
TRBV23-1,TRBD1,.,TRBJ1-6,CASRVTGYNSPLHF,TGCGCCAGCAGGGTGACAGGGTATAATTCACCCCTCCACTTT
TRBV11-2,.,.,TRBJ2-7,CASSLGAAPGVEQYF,TGTGCCAGCAGCTTAGGGGCGGCCCCCGGCGTCGAGCAGTACTTC
TRBV15,.,.,TRBJ1-1,CATSSVGDTLNTEAFF,TGTGCCACCAGTTCTGTAGGAGACACTTTGAACACTGAAGCTTTCTTT
TRBV10-3,TRBD2,.,TRBJ2-2,CAISESSGSYTGELFF,TGTGCCATCAGTGAATCTAGCGGGAGTTACACCGGGGAGCTGTTTTTT
TRBV6-5,TRBD2,.,TRBJ2-1,CASSLAGGIYNEQFF,TGTGCCAGCAGTTTAGCGGGAGGGATTTACAATGAGCAGTTCTTC
TRBV5-1,.,.,TRBJ1-1,CASSLALGGGPEAFF,TGCGCCAGCAGCTTGGCTCTAGGGGGTGGGCCTGAAGCTTTCTTT
TRBV6-1,.,.,TRBJ2-7,CASSEADSSYEQYF,TGTGCCAGCAGTGAAGCCGACAGTTCCTACGAGCAGTACTTC
TRBV5-4,.,.,TRBJ2-7,CASSLLGSRYEQYF,TGTGCCAGCAGCTTGCTTGGCTCCCGTTACGAGCAGTACTTC
TRBV2,TRBD1,.,TRBJ1-1,CASSATGSTEAFF,TGTGCCAGCAGCGCGACAGGGTCCACTGAAGCTTTCTTT
TRBV12-2,.,.,TRBJ2-2,CASRALALDGELFF,TGTGCAAGTCGCGCACTAGCCCTCGACGGGGAGCTGTTTTTT
TRBV5-1,TRBD1,few,TRBJ1-6,CASSSQGASSPLHF,TGCGCCAGCAGCTCACAGGGGGCGAGTTCACCCCTCCACTTT
TRBV19,.,.,TRBJ2-1,CASSILSGSYNEQFF,TGTGCCAGTAGTATACTCAGCGGCTCCTACAATGAGCAGTTCTTC
TRBV9,.,.,TRBJ2-7,CASSVLPDYEQYF,TGTGCCAGCAGCGTTCTGCCCGACTACGAGCAGTACTTC
TRBV5-1,.,few,TRBJ1-6,CASSLAISGDSPLHF,TGCGCCAGCAGCTTGGCCATAAGTGGGGATTCACCCCTCCACTTT
TRBV5-4,.,once,TRBJ2-2,CASSFLGAGELFF,TGTGCCAGCAGCTTTCTAGGTGCCGGGGAGCTGTTTTTT
TRBV6-5,.,.,TRBJ2-7,CASSYTQGLEQYF,TGTGCCAGCAGTTACACACAGGGCCTGGAGCAGTACTTC
TRBV10-2,.,.,TRBJ1-2,CASSEDINYGYTF,TGCGCCAGCAGTGAGGACATTAACTATGGCTACACCTTC
TRBV10-3,TRBD1,.,TRBJ2-7,CAISEEGGMYEQYF,TGTGCCATCAGTGAGGAAGGGGGCATGTACGAGCAGTACTTC
TRBV5-5,.,once,TRBJ2-1,CASSFGLAEGVDEQFF,TGTGCCAGCAGCTTTGGGTTAGCGGAGGGGGTCGATGAGCAGTTCTTC
TRBV4-2,TRBD1,.,TRBJ1-1,CASSDIPGQGVNTEAFF,TGTGCCAGCAGCGACATCCCGGGACAGGGCGTGAACACTGAAGCTTTCTTT
TRBV4-1,.,.,TRBJ1-2,CASSQGGETYGYTF,TGCGCCAGCAGCCAAGGGGGGGAGACCTATGGCTACACCTTC
TRBV27,.,.,TRBJ2-3,CASSSDIASTDTQYF,TGTGCCAGCAGTTCGGACATCGCTAGCACAGATACGCAGTATTTT
TRBV9,.,once,TRBJ1-3,CASSVATNGNTIYF,TGTGCCAGCAGCGTAGCGACGAATGGAAACACCATATATTTT
TRBV13,.,.,TRBJ1-1,CASSLAGADTEAFF,TGTGCCAGCAGCTTAGCCGGGGCTGACACTGAAGCTTTCTTT
TRBV19,.,.,TRBJ2-7,CASSAGTQGYEQYF,TGTGCCAGTAGCGCCGGGACGCAGGGCTACGAGCAGTACTTC
TRBV11-2,TRBD2,.,TRBJ2-7,CASSPATSVHEQYF,TGTGCCAGCAGCCCAGCGACTAGCGTCCACGAGCAGTACTTC
TRBV2,.,once,TRBJ2-7,CASSEGGPQYF,TGTGCCAGCAGTGAGGGGGGGCCGCAGTACTTC
TRBV7-9,.,.,TRBJ1-2,CASSSDEPYTF,TGTGCCAGCAGCTCCGACGAGCCTTACACCTTC
TRBV2,.,.,TRBJ1-2,CASIEVPNYGYTF,TGTGCCAGCATAGAGGTTCCTAACTATGGCTACACCTTC
TRBV14,.,.,TRBJ1-5,CASRDPGSHSNQPQHF,TGTGCCAGCAGAGACCCGGGGAGTCATAGCAATCAGCCCCAGCATTTT
TRBV9,TRBD1,.,TRBJ2-2,CASSALDRAELFF,TGTGCCAGCAGCGCCCTCGACAGGGCCGAGCTGTTTTTT
TRBV27,.,once,TRBJ2-7,CASRGVNSYEQYF,TGTGCCAGCAGAGGGGTCAACTCCTACGAGCAGTACTTC